Listed below are T cell receptor beta chains from one sample, sequenced in a study of shared clonotypes between healthy human individuals. Sequencing used immunoSEQ multiplex PCR; TCRdb keeps in-frame clones, though not all of them. The sample includes millions of clones, just over 90% of them seen just once. Specimen: naive CD4+ T cells sorted from blood. These receptors originate from a man aged 18 to 29 in good health. CDR3s include the opening cysteine and the closing phenylalanine or tryptophan. D genes are given only for firm matches. Size is stated for part of the rows, as once, few or many counts, or as a class when the clone is expanded.

D gene	V gene	J gene	clone size	CDR3 DNA	CDR3 protein
-	TRBV25-1	TRBJ1-4	-	TGTGCCAGCAGCGGCCTGGGGGAAAAACTGTTTTTT	CASSGLGEKLFF
-	TRBV6-5	TRBJ2-1	-	TGTGCCAGCAGTTACTCGCGGGCTTACAATGAGCAGTTCTTC	CASSYSRAYNEQFF
-	TRBV11-3	TRBJ2-1	-	TGTGCCAGCAGCTTGGGCCGAGCGTACAATGAGCAGTTCTTC	CASSLGRAYNEQFF
-	TRBV6-1	TRBJ1-2	few	TGTGCCAGCAGTGTTGGAACGAATGGCTACACCTTC	CASSVGTNGYTF
-	TRBV30	TRBJ1-6	-	TGTGCCTGGACAGGGCCCTATAATTCACCCCTCCACTTT	CAWTGPYNSPLHF
-	TRBV11-2	TRBJ1-2	-	TGTGCCAGCAGCTCCCGGACAGTCTCCTATGGCTACACCTTC	CASSSRTVSYGYTF
TRBD2	TRBV27	TRBJ2-7	-	TGTGCCAGCAGGAAAACCCTAGCGGGAGAATCCTACGAGCAGTACTTC	CASRKTLAGESYEQYF
TRBD2	TRBV19	TRBJ2-7	-	TGTGCCAGCGGGACTAGCGGGAGGTACAGCTCCTACGAGCAGTACTTC	CASGTSGRYSSYEQYF
TRBD2	TRBV9	TRBJ2-3	-	TGTGCCAGCAGCCCTAGGACTAGCGAGGGGACAGATACGCAGTATTTT	CASSPRTSEGTDTQYF
-	TRBV14	TRBJ2-5	-	TGTGCCAGCAGCCGGGTGGCAAGAGAGACCCAGTACTTC	CASSRVARETQYF
TRBD1	TRBV15	TRBJ2-6	-	TGTGCCACCAGCAGGGACAGGGGGCTTAGCTCTGGGGCCAACGTCCTGACTTTC	CATSRDRGLSSGANVLTF
-	TRBV30	TRBJ2-1	-	TGTGCCTGGAGGAGAGGGGGGCACAATGAGCAGTTCTTC	CAWRRGGHNEQFF
-	TRBV7-7	TRBJ1-4	once	TGTGCTAGCAGCCTCCCCGGTACGCGCGAAAAACTGTTTTTT	CASSLPGTREKLFF
-	TRBV19	TRBJ2-7	-	TGTGCCAGTAGTATAGGTAGCGTCAACTCCTACGAGCAGTACTTC	CASSIGSVNSYEQYF
-	TRBV7-2	TRBJ2-1	-	TGTGCCAGCAGCCCGGAAGGGCGACGGCAGTTCTTC	CASSPEGRRQFF
-	TRBV18	TRBJ2-4	-	TGTGCCAGCTCACTCGACAGCAAAAACATTCAGTACTTC	CASSLDSKNIQYF
TRBD1	TRBV6-5	TRBJ1-5	-	TGTGCCAGCGGGCGGACAGGGGGACAGCCCCAGCATTTT	CASGRTGGQPQHF
TRBD1	TRBV5-6	TRBJ1-1	once	TGTGCCAGCAGCTTTTACGACAGGGATGCCACGGATGAAGCTTTCTTT	CASSFYDRDATDEAFF
-	TRBV2	TRBJ1-5	-	TGTGCCAGCAGTGTCAGGTGGGGACAGCCCCAGCATTTT	CASSVRWGQPQHF
TRBD2	TRBV5-4	TRBJ2-2	-	TGTGCCAGCTCGGGGGGTCTCACCGGGGAGCTGTTTTTT	CASSGGLTGELFF
TRBD2	TRBV5-1	TRBJ2-1	-	TGCGCCAGCAGCTTGTTGAGTATTAGGACTAGTCTAAATGAGCAGTTCTTC	CASSLLSIRTSLNEQFF
-	TRBV18	TRBJ2-5	once	TGTGCCAGCTCACCACGGCAGGGGATTCAAGAGACCCAGTACTTC	CASSPRQGIQETQYF
-	TRBV7-8	TRBJ2-5	-	TGTGCCAGCAGCACCTCGGGGGCCGGGGGGCTGCAAGAGACCCAGTACTTC	CASSTSGAGGLQETQYF
TRBD2	TRBV5-4	TRBJ2-7	-	TGTGCCAGCAGCCTTGGCACTAGCGGGGGTTACGAGCAGTACTTC	CASSLGTSGGYEQYF
TRBD2	TRBV5-1	TRBJ2-1	-	TGCGCCAGCAGCTTAAGCGGGGGGTACTACAATGAGCAGTTCTTC	CASSLSGGYYNEQFF
-	TRBV7-8	TRBJ1-2	-	TGTGCCAGCAGCAACGACGGCTATGGCTACACCTTC	CASSNDGYGYTF
-	TRBV19	TRBJ1-5	-	TGTGCCAGTAGTGGGTCTAGCAATCAGCCCCAGCATTTT	CASSGSSNQPQHF
-	TRBV12-2	TRBJ2-4	-	TGTGCAAGTCGCCCCCGACTAGCGGGAGGAATCGGGGCCAAAAACATTCAGTACTTC	CASRPRLAGGIGAKNIQYF
TRBD1	TRBV7-3	TRBJ2-2	-	TGTGCCAGCAGCTCCCAGGGGGCGAACACCGGGGAGCTGTTTTTT	CASSSQGANTGELFF